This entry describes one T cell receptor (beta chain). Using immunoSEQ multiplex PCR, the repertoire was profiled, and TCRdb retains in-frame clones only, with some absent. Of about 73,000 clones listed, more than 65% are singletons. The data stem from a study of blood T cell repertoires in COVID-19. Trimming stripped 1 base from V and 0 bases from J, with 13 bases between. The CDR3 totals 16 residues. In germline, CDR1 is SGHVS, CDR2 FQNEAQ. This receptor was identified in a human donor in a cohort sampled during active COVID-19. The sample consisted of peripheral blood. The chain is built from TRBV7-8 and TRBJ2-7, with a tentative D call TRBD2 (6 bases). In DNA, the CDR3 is TGTGCCAGCAGCTTAGGTGCTAGCGTGAGCTCCTACGAGCAGTACTTC. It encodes CASSLGASVSSYEQYF.